These 3 T cell receptor beta chains came from one sample sequenced in a study of response to subunit inactivated influenza vaccine (dated by TCRdb to the late 2010s). Library generation was performed with RT-PCR. Sequencing was carried out with an Illumina HiSeq 2500. TCRdb itself trimmed the public reads at Q25 with fastp, ran MiXCR and retained productive beta chains. Records with the same CDR3 protein are collapsed into one entry carrying the most frequent genes and DNA. The sample table lists more than 400,000 distinct CDR3 sequences, more than 7% of them with a count of one. Approximately 14% of the sample is taken by the ten largest. The starting material was PBMCs from blood, obtained around 25 months after vaccination. The receptors here all came from a man aged 50-75 years who received an inactivated influenza vaccine. Donor details come from another sample of the same person, matched by shared clones.

For this clonotype: At one boundary the junction diverges from the germline segment, which might be a read error. The J gene is TRBJ2-1, the V gene TRBV7-7; 10 positions match TRBD2. Germline V lookup: CDR1 SSHAT, CDR2 FNYEAQ (reference sequence). CDR3 length: 17 residues. The CDR3 region is CASSLTLAGGSYNEQFF. The CDR3 region has the DNA TGTGCTAGCAGCCTCACCTTAGCGGGGGGCTCCTACAATGAGCAGTTCTTC.

There are many counts of this clonotype. This chain links TRBV12-3 or TRBV12-4 with TRBJ1-3, with D hard to call. This CDR3 contains 13 residues. V lost 3 bases and J 3 bases, leaving 6 bases between the germline ends. CDR3 loop: CASSFGRGNTIYF. For the CDR3, the DNA is TGTGCCAGCAGTTTCGGGCGTGGAAACACCATATATTTT.

This clonotype has only a few counts. V and J are TRBV4-2 and TRBJ1-2; D uncertain. V gave up 0 bases and J gave up 6 bases, with 14 bases separating them. The CDR3 runs to 15 residues. Looked up from germline, CDR1 is LGHNA and CDR2 is YNFKEQ. CDR3 DNA: TGTGCCAGCAGCCAAGAGATTGGGGTGGTGGATGGCTACACCTTC. Translating gives CASSQEIGVVDGYTF.